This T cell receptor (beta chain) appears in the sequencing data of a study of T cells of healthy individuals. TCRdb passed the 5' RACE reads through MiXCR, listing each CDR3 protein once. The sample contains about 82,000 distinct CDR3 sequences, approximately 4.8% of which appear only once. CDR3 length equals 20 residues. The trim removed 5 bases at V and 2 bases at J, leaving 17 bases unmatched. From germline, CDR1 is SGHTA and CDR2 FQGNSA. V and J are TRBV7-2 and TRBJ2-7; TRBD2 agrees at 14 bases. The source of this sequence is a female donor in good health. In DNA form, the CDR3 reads TGTGCCAGCAGCCCACCCTCACTCTCAGGGACTAGCGGGAGCCCCTACGAGCAGTACTTC. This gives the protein CASSPPSLSGTSGSPYEQYF.